These T cell receptor beta chains were read from a single sample in a study of T-cell memory formation after mild COVID-19. TCRdb ran MiXCR on the 5' RACE reads and lists one entry per CDR3 protein. The sample holds hundreds of thousands of distinct CDR3 sequences; about 16% are singletons and the top ten take 3.5%. Specimen: PBMCs or a T cell subset sorted from them (not recorded which). These receptors came from a man aged 18 to 35 who had mild COVID-19 (a few samples of this study predate the infection). Cell type and time point are not known. Both conserved end residues are part of each CDR3. Fields, in order: J gene, V gene, D gene, CDR3 length, CDR3 protein. D genes are given only for firm matches.

>TRBJ1-5|TRBV6-1|-|15
CASSEGWVPNQPQHF
>TRBJ1-2|TRBV20-1|-|13
CSARDSAGQSYTF
>TRBJ2-2|TRBV5-1|TRBD1|17
CASSPGYGTGVTGELFF
>TRBJ2-5|TRBV7-9|TRBD2|16
CASSLMPSGELETQYF
>TRBJ1-4|TRBV19|-|15
CASSPQGLGNEKLFF
>TRBJ2-5|TRBV7-9|-|15
CASSLTGYEQETQYF
>TRBJ2-1|TRBV7-2|TRBD1|14
CASSFGRSGTGGVF
>TRBJ2-5|TRBV4-3|-|14
CASSQDLTRGTQYF
>TRBJ2-2|TRBV7-6|-|12
CASSTDAGELFF
>TRBJ2-7|TRBV12-3/TRBV12-4|TRBD2|14
CASRLAGGNYEQYF
>TRBJ2-5|TRBV7-2|TRBD1|14
CASSNRGAQETQYF
>TRBJ2-7|TRBV5-1|-|14
CASSLEAGPYEQYF
>TRBJ2-1|TRBV27|TRBD2|13
CASIGLASNEQFF
>TRBJ1-5|TRBV29-1|-|12
CSVTSPNQPQHF
>TRBJ2-5|TRBV5-1|TRBD2|14
CASSLTSWQETQYF
>TRBJ2-4|TRBV7-6|-|17
CASSLGPGPNIENIQYF
>TRBJ2-3|TRBV4-2|-|16
CASSQDGASGADTQYF
>TRBJ2-3|TRBV5-1|-|15
CASRPQGSSTDTQYF
>TRBJ2-2|TRBV7-2|-|12
CASSRHRGELFF
>TRBJ2-7|TRBV24-1|-|14
CATSASGPPYEQYF
>TRBJ1-1|TRBV12-3/TRBV12-4|-|14
CASSDQVTNTEAFF
>TRBJ2-4|TRBV27|-|14
CASSFLGAKNIQYF
>TRBJ2-4|TRBV11-2|TRBD1|15
CASSLGAFQGVIQYF
>TRBJ2-5|TRBV7-2|-|16
CASSLSAGMGQETQYF
>TRBJ2-1|TRBV4-2|TRBD2|15
CASSQGLAGGLEQFF
>TRBJ1-6|TRBV7-2|-|20
CASSLKPGLAPRSYNSPLHF
>TRBJ1-1|TRBV7-2|TRBD1|18
CASSPRQGTQRKNTEAFF
>TRBJ1-3|TRBV6-5|-|15
CASSYGRSSGNTIYF
>TRBJ1-2|TRBV11-2|-|14
CASSLRGNNYGYTF
>TRBJ1-1|TRBV7-2|-|13
CASSYLLRGEAFF
>TRBJ2-5|TRBV29-1|TRBD1|15
CSVVRWDRNQETQYF
>TRBJ2-1|TRBV5-1|TRBD2|16
CASSGGLAGAFGEQFF
>TRBJ1-2|TRBV20-1|-|14
CSATNSAGSYGYTF
>TRBJ2-5|TRBV5-6|-|12
CASSSSVETQYF
>TRBJ1-6|TRBV2|-|11
CATAGNSPLHF
>TRBJ1-5|TRBV5-1|TRBD1|14
CASSLGQGDQPQHF
>TRBJ2-7|TRBV9|TRBD1|14
CASSATGQVNEQYF
>TRBJ1-4|TRBV7-9|TRBD1|15
CASSLQGQINEKLFF
>TRBJ2-1|TRBV2|TRBD1|12
CASRDSYNEQFF
>TRBJ2-7|TRBV24-1|-|14
CATSDLKGPHEQYF
>TRBJ2-5|TRBV5-1|TRBD1|16
CASSLGRQGASETQYF
>TRBJ1-6|TRBV3-1|-|15
CASSQEPRSGSPLHF
>TRBJ2-7|TRBV7-2|-|14
CASRWGREVGEQYF
>TRBJ2-5|TRBV12-3/TRBV12-4|TRBD2|17
CASSIRGRGGPQETQYF
>TRBJ1-2|TRBV6-5|-|13
CASRRSLIDGYTF
>TRBJ2-5|TRBV5-1|-|14
CASSPMRAEETQYF
>TRBJ2-4|TRBV7-6|-|16
CASSLEPGGTKNIQYF
>TRBJ2-5|TRBV7-2|-|14
CASRLGGPQETQYF
>TRBJ1-5|TRBV3-1|-|13
CASSQGFDQPQHF
>TRBJ2-1|TRBV7-9|TRBD1|15
CASSYRQGNYNEQFF
>TRBJ1-5|TRBV7-2|-|14
CASSFGQSNQPQHF
>TRBJ2-5|TRBV4-1|TRBD2|17
CASSQDPAAGGAETQYF
>TRBJ2-2|TRBV5-6|-|19
CASSFGISWGPTNTGELFF
>TRBJ2-2|TRBV5-5|TRBD1|16
CASSLPGQGGTGELFF